What follows is one TCR beta chain and its context. The antigen is not known. Some clones are missing from TCRdb's copy, which holds only in-frame ones; the method was immunoSEQ multiplex PCR. This table holds several thousand clones, around 86% found once. The sample originates from a study of hypomethylating agent response in myelodysplastic syndrome. Germline CDR1 and CDR2: MNHNS and SASEGT. V shed 0 bases and J shed 5 bases, with 1 base lying between them. The CDR3 is 12 residues long. Whole-study findings and limits: This small study analyzed only roughly ten patients.

The sample was bone marrow, taken before or after starting hypomethylating agent treatment for myelodysplastic syndrome (not recorded which). This TCR derives from a human donor with myelodysplastic syndrome. The chain recombines TRBV6-1 with TRBJ2-2; D remains unclear. The CDR3 region is CASSEATGELFF. CDR3 nucleotides: TGTGCCAGCAGTGAAGCGACCGGGGAGCTGTTTTTT.